This T cell receptor (beta chain) was retrieved from a study of T cell responses to AZD1222 COVID-19 vaccine. This clone was observed a few times. Its antigen is unidentified. General study results and limits: Regions 160-218 and 743-854 held dominance among vaccine-associated CD4 TCRs, which spanned spike. The donor group comprised mostly white British people and more females; the analysis possibly underestimated clonal diversity. Spike-specific TCR breadth and depth rose after two AZD1222 doses.

The table came from immunoSEQ multiplex PCR; TCRdb's copy has only in-frame clones and leaves some out. Seen here are over 130,000 clones, 85% to 90% observed once, and the top ten hold around 3.3%. The CDR3 is 12 residues long. Trimming pared 3 bases from V and 10 bases from J, leaving 10 bases between. The V gene's germline CDR1 is LGHDT and CDR2 YNNKEL (reference sequence). The specimen comprised peripheral blood, sampled on day 0 of AZD1222 vaccination. The receptor was isolated from an adult in good health. This rearrangement joins TRBV3-1 (or the pseudogene TRBV3-2) to TRBJ2-1; D assignment may be TRBD1 or TRBD2 (5 bases each). The CDR3 DNA sequence: TGTGCCAGCAGCCACACAGGCGGGGAGCAGTTCTTC. This gives the protein CASSHTGGEQFF.